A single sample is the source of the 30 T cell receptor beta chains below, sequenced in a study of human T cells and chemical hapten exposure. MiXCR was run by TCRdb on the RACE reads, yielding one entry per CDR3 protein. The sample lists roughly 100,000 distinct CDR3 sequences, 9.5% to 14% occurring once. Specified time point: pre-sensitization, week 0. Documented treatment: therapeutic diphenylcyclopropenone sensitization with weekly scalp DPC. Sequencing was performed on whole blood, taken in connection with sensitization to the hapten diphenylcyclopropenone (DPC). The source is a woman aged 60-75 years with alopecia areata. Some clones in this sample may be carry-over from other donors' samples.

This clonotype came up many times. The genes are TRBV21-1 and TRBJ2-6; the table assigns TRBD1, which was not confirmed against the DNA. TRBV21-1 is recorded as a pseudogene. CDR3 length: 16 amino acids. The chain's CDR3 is CASSKEGAAGANVLTF. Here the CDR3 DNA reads TGTGCCAGCAGCAAAGAAGGCGCAGCTGGGGCCAACGTCCTGACTTTC.

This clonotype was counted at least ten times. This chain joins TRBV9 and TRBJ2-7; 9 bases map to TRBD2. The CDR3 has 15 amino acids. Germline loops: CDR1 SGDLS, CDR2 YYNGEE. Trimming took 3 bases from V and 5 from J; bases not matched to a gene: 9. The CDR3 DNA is TGTGCCAGCAGCGAAACCGGGACTAGCCGCCACGAGCAGTACTTC. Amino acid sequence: CASSETGTSRHEQYF.

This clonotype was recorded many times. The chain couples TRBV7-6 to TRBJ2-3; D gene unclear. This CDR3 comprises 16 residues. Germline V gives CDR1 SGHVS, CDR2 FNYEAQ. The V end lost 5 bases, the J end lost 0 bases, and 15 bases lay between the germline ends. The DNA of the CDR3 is TGTGCCAGCAGCCCCAGTATCTTCTCTAGCACAGATACGCAGTATTTT. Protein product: CASSPSIFSSTDTQYF.

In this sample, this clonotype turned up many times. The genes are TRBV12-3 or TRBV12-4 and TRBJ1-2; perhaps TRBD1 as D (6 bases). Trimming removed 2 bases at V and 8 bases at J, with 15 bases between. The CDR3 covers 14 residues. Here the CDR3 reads CASSLRGFSDGYTF. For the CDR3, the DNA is TGTGCCAGCAGTTTAAGGGGGTTCTCTGACGGCTACACCTTC.

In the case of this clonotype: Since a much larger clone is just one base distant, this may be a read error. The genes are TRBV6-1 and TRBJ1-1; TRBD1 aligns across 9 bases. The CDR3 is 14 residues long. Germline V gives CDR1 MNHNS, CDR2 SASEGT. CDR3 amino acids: CACSTTGGYTEAFF. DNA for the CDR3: TGTGCCTGCAGCACGACAGGGGGTTACACTGAAGCTTTCTTT.

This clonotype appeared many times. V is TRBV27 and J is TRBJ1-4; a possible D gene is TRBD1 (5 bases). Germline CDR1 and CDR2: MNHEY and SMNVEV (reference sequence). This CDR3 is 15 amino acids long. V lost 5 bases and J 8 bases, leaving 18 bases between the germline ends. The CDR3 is CASSNRDGFAEKLFF. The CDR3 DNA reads TGTGCCAGCAGTAACCGGGACGGCTTTGCGGAAAAACTGTTTTTT. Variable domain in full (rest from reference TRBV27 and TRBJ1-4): EAQVTQNPRYLITVTGKKLTVTCSQNMNHEYMSWYRQDPGLGLRQIYYSMNVEVTDKGDVPEGYKVSRKEKRNFPLILESPSPNQTSLYFCASSNRDGFAEKLFFGSGTQLSVL.

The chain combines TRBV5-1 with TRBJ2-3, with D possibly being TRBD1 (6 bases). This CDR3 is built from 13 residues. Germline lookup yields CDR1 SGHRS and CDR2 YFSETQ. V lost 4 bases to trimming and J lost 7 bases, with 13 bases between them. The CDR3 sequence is CASSGGQRNTQYF. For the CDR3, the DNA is TGCGCCAGCAGCGGGGGACAAAGAAATACGCAGTATTTT.

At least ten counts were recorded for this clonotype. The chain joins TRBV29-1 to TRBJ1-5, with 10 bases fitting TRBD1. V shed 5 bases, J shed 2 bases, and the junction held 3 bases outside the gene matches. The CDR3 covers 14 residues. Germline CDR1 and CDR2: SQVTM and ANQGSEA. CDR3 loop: CSVPTGGGNQPQHF. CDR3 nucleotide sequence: TGCAGCGTTCCGACAGGGGGCGGCAATCAGCCCCAGCATTTT.

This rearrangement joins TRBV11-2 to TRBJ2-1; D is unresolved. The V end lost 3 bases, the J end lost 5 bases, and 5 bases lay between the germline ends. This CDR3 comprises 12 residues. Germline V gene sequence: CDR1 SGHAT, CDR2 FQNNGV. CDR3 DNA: TGTGCCAGCAGCTTCGCAAACAATGAGCAGTTCTTC. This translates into CASSFANNEQFF. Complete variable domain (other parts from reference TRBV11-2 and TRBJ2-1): EAGVAQSPRYKIIEKRQSVAFWCNPISGHATLYWYQQILGQGPKLLIQFQNNGVVDDSQLPKDRFSAERLKGVDSTLKIQPAKLEDSAVYLCASSFANNEQFFGPGTRLTVL.

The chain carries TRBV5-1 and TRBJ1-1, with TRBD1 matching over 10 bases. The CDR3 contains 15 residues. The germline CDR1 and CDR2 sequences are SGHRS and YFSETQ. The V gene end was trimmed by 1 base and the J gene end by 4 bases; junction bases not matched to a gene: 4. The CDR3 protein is CASSLRTGGITEAFF. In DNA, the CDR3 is TGCGCCAGCAGCTTGAGGACAGGGGGTATCACTGAAGCTTTCTTT. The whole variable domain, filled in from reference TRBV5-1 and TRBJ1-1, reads KAGVTQTPRYLIKTRGQQVTLSCSPISGHRSVSWYQQTPGQGLQFLFEYFSETQRNKGNFPGRFSGRQFSNSRSEMNVSTLELGDSALYLCASSLRTGGITEAFFGQGTRLTVV.

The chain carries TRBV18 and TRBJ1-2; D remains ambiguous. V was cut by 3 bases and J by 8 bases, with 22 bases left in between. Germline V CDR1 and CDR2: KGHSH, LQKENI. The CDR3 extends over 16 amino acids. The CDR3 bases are TGTGCCAGCTCACCCCGTTCGTGGAACCTCCAGGAAGGCTACACCTTC. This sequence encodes CASSPRSWNLQEGYTF.

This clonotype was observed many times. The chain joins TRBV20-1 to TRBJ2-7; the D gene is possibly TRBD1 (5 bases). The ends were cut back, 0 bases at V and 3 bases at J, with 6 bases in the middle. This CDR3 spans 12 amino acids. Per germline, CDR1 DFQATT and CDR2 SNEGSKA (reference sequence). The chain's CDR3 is CSARDQGYEQYF. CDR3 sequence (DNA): TGCAGTGCTAGAGATCAGGGCTACGAGCAGTACTTC.

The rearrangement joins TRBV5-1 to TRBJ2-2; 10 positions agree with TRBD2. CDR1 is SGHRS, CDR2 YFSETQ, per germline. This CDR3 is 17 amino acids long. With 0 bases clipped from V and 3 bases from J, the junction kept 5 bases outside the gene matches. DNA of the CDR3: TGCGCCAGCAGCTTGGAAGGACTAGCGGCGTACACCGGGGAGCTGTTTTTT. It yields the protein CASSLEGLAAYTGELFF.

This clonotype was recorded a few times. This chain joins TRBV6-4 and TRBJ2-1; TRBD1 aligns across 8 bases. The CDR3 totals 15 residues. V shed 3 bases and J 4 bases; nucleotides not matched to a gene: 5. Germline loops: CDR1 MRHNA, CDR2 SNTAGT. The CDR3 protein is CASSDAGGLYNEQFF. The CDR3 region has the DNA TGTGCCAGCAGTGATGCAGGGGGCTTGTACAATGAGCAGTTCTTC.

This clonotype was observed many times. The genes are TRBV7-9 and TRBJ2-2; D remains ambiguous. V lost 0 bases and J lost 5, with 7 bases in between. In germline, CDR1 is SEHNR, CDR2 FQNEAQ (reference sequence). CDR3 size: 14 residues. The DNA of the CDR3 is TGTGCCAGCAGCTTAGCGCCTGGGACCGGGGAGCTGTTTTTT. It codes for CASSLAPGTGELFF.

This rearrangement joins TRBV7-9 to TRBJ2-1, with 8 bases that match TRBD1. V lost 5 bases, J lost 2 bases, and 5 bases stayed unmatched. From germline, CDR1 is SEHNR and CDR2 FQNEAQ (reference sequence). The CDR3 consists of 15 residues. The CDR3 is CASSPDRGTYNEQFF. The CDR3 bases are TGTGCCAGCAGCCCTGACAGGGGAACCTACAATGAGCAGTTCTTC.

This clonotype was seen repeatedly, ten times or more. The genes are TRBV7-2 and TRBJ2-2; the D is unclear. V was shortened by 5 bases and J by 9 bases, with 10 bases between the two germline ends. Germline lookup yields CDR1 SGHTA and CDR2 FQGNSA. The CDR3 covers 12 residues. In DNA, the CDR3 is TGTGCCAGCAGCCTGAACCTCAGGGAGCTGTTTTTT. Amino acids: CASSLNLRELFF.

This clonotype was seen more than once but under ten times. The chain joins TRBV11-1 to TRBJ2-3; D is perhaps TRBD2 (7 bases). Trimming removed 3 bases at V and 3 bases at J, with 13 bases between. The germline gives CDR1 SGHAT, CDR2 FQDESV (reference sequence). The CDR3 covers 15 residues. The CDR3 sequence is CASSFGGGQTDTQYF. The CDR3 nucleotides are TGTGCCAGCAGCTTTGGCGGGGGCCAAACAGATACGCAGTATTTT.

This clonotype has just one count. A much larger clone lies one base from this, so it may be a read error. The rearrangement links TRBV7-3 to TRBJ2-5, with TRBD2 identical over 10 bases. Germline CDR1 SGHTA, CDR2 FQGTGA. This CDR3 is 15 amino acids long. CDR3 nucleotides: TGTGTCAGCAGCTTAACTGGACTAGCGGAAGAGACCCAGTACTTC. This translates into CVSSLTGLAEETQYF.

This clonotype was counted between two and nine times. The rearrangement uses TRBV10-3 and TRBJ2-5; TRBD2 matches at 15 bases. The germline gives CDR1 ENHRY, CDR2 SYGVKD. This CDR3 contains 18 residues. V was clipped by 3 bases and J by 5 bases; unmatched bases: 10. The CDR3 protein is CAISERTSGGAKSETQYF. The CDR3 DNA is TGTGCCATCAGTGAAAGGACTAGCGGGGGGGCCAAGTCCGAGACCCAGTACTTC.

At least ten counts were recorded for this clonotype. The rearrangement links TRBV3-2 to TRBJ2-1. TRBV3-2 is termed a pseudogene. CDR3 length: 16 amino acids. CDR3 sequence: CASSQEGRGTYNEQFF. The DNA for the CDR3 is TGTGCCAGCAGCCAAGAGGGCAGGGGCACCTACAATGAGCAGTTCTTC.

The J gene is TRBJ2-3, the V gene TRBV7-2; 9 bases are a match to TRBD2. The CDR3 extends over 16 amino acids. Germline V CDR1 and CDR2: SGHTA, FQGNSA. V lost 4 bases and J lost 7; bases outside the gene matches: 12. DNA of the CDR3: TGTGCCAGCAGCTCGGTGTGGGCTAGCGGGGATAATACGCAGTATTTT. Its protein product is CASSSVWASGDNTQYF.

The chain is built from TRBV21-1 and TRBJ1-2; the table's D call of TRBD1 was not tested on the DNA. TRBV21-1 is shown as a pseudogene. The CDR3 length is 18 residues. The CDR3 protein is CASSAPTEDRGWWYGYTF. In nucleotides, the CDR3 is TGTGCCAGCAGCGCGCCGACAGAGGACAGGGGATGGTGGTATGGCTACACCTTC.

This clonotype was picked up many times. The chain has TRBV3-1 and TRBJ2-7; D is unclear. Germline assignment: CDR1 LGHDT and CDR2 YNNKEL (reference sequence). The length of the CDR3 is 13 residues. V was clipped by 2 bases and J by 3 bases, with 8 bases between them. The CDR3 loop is CASSQPPGYEQYF. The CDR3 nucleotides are TGTGCCAGCAGCCAACCTCCCGGCTACGAGCAGTACTTC.

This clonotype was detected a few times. The CDR3 sequence: CASSVQGDDTQYF. The CDR3 region has the DNA TGTGCCAGCAGCGTACAGGGAGATGATACGCAGTATTTT. This chain uses TRBV7-3 with TRBJ2-3; D perhaps matches TRBD1 (6 bases). Germline-derived CDR1 and CDR2 are SGHTA and FQGTGA. V dropped 5 bases and J dropped 6 bases, with 12 bases sitting between them. The length of the CDR3 is 13 residues.

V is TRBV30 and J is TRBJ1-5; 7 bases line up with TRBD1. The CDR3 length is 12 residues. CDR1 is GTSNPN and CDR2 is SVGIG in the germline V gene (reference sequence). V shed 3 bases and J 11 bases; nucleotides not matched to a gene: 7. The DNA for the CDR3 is TGTGCCTGGAGGGAAATAGGGGGCTCCCAGCATTTT. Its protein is CAWREIGGSQHF.

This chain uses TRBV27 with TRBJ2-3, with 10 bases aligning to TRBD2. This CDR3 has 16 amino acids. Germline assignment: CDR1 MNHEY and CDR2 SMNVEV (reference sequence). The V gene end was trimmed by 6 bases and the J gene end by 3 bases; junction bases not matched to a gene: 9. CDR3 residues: CASRERGGRGTDTQYF. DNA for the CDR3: TGTGCCAGCAGAGAGCGGGGGGGCCGGGGTACAGATACGCAGTATTTT.

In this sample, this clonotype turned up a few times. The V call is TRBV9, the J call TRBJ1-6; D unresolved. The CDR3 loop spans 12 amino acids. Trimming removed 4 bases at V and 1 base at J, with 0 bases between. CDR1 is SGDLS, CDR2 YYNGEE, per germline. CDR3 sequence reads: CASSSYNSPLHF. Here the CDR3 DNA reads TGTGCCAGCAGCTCCTATAATTCACCCCTCCACTTT.

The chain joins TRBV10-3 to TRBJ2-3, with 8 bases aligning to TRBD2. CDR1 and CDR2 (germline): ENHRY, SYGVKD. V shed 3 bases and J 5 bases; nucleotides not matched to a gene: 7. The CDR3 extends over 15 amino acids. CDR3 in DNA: TGTGCCATCAGTGATCGGGGACTAGGGGGAGATACGCAGTATTTT. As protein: CAISDRGLGGDTQYF.

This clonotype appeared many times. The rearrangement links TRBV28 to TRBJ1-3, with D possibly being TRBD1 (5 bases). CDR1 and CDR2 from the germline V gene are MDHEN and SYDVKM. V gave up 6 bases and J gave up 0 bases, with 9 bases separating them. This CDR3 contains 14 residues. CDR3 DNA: TGTGCCAGCAGCTTGACAGTCTCTGGAAACACCATATATTTT. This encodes CASSLTVSGNTIYF.